A selection of T cell receptor beta chains follows, all from one sample in a study of shared clonotypes between healthy human individuals. Method: immunoSEQ multiplex PCR; TCRdb's copy keeps in-frame clones and lacks some. The table has 730,000 or so clones, 60% to 80% seen once. The sequenced material came from memory CD4+ T cells sorted from blood. The receptors shown here come from a woman aged 25-40 years in good health. The conserved cysteine and the conserved F or W are not part of the CDR3 here.

v_call,j_call,cdr3_aa
TRBV19,TRBJ1-5,ASRLGQGINQPQH
TRBV6-6,TRBJ2-5,ASRQPGQGQETQY
TRBV27,TRBJ2-3,ASSLAGGLLGTDTQY
TRBV6-5,TRBJ1-1,ASSTRLNTEAF
TRBV25-1,TRBJ2-5,ASSAGRIPQGQETQY
TRBV28,TRBJ1-5,ASLFRDRRNQPQH
TRBV7-6,TRBJ2-7,ASSLGLEYEQY
TRBV7-9,TRBJ1-2,ASSSRGETVAMGYT
TRBV6-5,TRBJ1-2,ASSRQVYGYT
TRBV28,TRBJ2-4,ASSLAAEAKNIQY
TRBV4-2,TRBJ1-2,ASSQETPGYT
TRBV7-2,TRBJ2-1,ASSQERDRGNNEQF
TRBV25-1,TRBJ2-3,ASSLGGFTDTQY
TRBV27,TRBJ2-3,ASKGVRGSWTDTQY
TRBV28,TRBJ2-3,ASTVGVALVDTQY
TRBV7-2,TRBJ1-2,ASSSAVSYGYT
TRBV29-1,TRBJ2-5,SVGRVGETQY
TRBV11-2,TRBJ1-2,ASSLLPQGGDGYT